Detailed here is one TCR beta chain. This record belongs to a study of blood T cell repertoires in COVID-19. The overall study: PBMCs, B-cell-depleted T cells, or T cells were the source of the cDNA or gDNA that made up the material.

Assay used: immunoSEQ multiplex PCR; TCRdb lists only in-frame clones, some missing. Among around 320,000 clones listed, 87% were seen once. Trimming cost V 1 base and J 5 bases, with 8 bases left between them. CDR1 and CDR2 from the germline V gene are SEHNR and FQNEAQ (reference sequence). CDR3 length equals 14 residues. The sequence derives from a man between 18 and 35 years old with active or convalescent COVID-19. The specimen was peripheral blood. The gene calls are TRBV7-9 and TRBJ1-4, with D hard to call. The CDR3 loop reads CASSLGSGNEKLFF. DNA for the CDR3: TGTGCCAGCAGCTTAGGGTCGGGGAATGAAAAACTGTTTTTT.